A selection of T cell receptor beta chains follows, all from one sample in a study of cytomegalovirus exposure and HLA in healthy donors. Sequencing was performed with immunoSEQ multiplex PCR; in TCRdb, only in-frame clones are kept and a portion is missing. Here the sample spans 200,000 to 300,000 clones, 78% being singletons. Material for sequencing was PBMCs. These receptors were obtained from a boy between 10 and 17 years old in good health and CMV-seronegative. Both conserved end residues are part of each CDR3. The D gene is left open where the match is weak. Expanded clones are given a class, and other clones once, few, many or no size at all.

V gene	D gene	clone size	J gene	CDR3 protein	CDR3 DNA
TRBV10-2	TRBD2	-	TRBJ2-5	CATGGGRLAGQETQYF	TGCGCCACCGGGGGGGGGCGGCTAGCGGGCCAAGAGACCCAGTACTTC
TRBV2	-	-	TRBJ2-6	CASKVAPLSGANVLTF	TGTGCCAGCAAAGTGGCACCCCTCTCTGGGGCCAACGTCCTGACTTTC
TRBV11-2	TRBD1	-	TRBJ1-2	CASSYRADRDYGYTF	TGTGCCAGCAGCTATAGGGCCGACAGGGACTATGGCTACACCTTC
TRBV7-9	TRBD1	-	TRBJ2-5	CASSVVGTVYQETQYF	TGTGCCAGCAGCGTAGTAGGGACAGTCTACCAAGAGACCCAGTACTTC
TRBV5-6	TRBD1	-	TRBJ2-3	CASSLGTGSQGMQYF	TGTGCCAGCAGCTTGGGGACAGGGTCCCAGGGGATGCAGTATTTT
TRBV30	-	-	TRBJ1-1	CAWTQGPWTEAFF	TGTGCCTGGACGCAGGGCCCGTGGACTGAAGCTTTCTTT
TRBV7-9	-	-	TRBJ1-2	CASSDHYTTEIYGYTF	TGTGCCAGCAGCGACCACTACACGACAGAAATATATGGCTACACCTTC
TRBV19	TRBD1	-	TRBJ1-2	CASSIRGDREWSGGYTF	TGTGCCAGTAGTATTAGAGGGGACAGGGAATGGAGCGGTGGCTACACCTTC
TRBV6-1	-	-	TRBJ1-3	CASSSKPTGGNTIYF	TGTGCCAGCAGTTCCAAACCGACAGGCGGTAACACCATATATTTT
TRBV27	TRBD1	-	TRBJ2-7	CASTRTGGYEQYF	TGTGCCAGCACTCGGACAGGGGGCTACGAGCAGTACTTC
TRBV7-9	-	-	TRBJ1-4	CASSSVQRENEKLFF	TGTGCCAGCAGCTCAGTTCAGAGGGAAAATGAAAAACTGTTTTTT
TRBV5-4	-	-	TRBJ1-1	CASSPGGHNTEAFF	TGTGCCAGCAGCCCTGGGGGCCACAACACTGAAGCTTTCTTT
TRBV15	-	-	TRBJ1-1	CATSRDTGPESNTEAFF	TGTGCCACCAGCAGAGATACAGGCCCAGAATCGAACACTGAAGCTTTCTTT
TRBV7-9	-	-	TRBJ2-5	CASSLGSSGQETQYF	TGTGCCAGCAGCCTAGGGAGTAGCGGACAAGAGACCCAGTACTTC
TRBV6-6	TRBD1	-	TRBJ1-5	CASSYDTGGGQPQHF	TGTGCCAGCAGTTACGATACAGGGGGCGGGCAGCCCCAGCATTTT
TRBV10-3	-	-	TRBJ2-7	CAISESVTSEQYF	TGTGCCATCAGTGAGTCAGTCACTAGCGAGCAGTACTTC
TRBV19	TRBD1	few	TRBJ2-7	CASSIGRTGYEQYF	TGTGCCAGTAGTATAGGAAGGACAGGCTACGAGCAGTACTTC
TRBV11-3	-	-	TRBJ1-4	CASSSRGAGNRNEKLFF	TGTGCCAGCAGCTCGCGTGGGGCAGGGAACCGTAATGAAAAACTGTTTTTT
TRBV5-4	-	few	TRBJ2-1	CASSLSAGAYNEQFF	TGTGCCAGCAGCTTGTCTGCGGGGGCATACAATGAGCAGTTCTTC
TRBV10-2	TRBD2	-	TRBJ2-1	CASRLAGALSSYNEQFF	TGCGCCAGCAGGCTAGCGGGCGCTCTGAGCTCCTACAATGAGCAGTTCTTC
TRBV4-1	-	-	TRBJ1-5	CASSQSRNQPQHF	TGCGCCAGCAGCCAAAGCCGCAATCAGCCCCAGCATTTT
TRBV7-2	-	-	TRBJ1-5	CASSPTVNQPQHF	TGTGCCAGCAGCCCAACAGTCAATCAGCCCCAGCATTTT
TRBV2	-	-	TRBJ2-1	CASSATSSSYNEQFF	TGTGCCAGCAGCGCGACTTCGAGCTCCTACAATGAGCAGTTCTTC
TRBV5-1	-	once	TRBJ2-7	CASGGTTIEQYF	TGCGCCAGTGGGGGGACGACAATCGAGCAGTACTTC